These 28 T cell receptor beta chains share one sample of origin, sequenced in a study of molecular identifiers for immune sequencing clone quantification. Each CDR3 protein gets one entry after TCRdb re-called the PCR reads with MiXCR. The profile covers about 36,000 distinct CDR3 sequences, with about 18% appearing a single time and approximately 1.1% taken by the ten largest. Material for sequencing was naive CD8+ T cells from blood, with Jurkat cell RNA spiked in. Stated subset: FACS-sorted CD8+CD4-CCR7+CD45RA+ naive T cells. The source of these receptors is a human donor in good health. Some libraries in this study had Jurkat cell RNA spiked in.

To note about this clonotype: This may be a read error, as it is one base from a much larger clone. J is TRBJ1-5 and V is TRBV2; 7 bases are shared with TRBD1. The germline V gene has CDR1 SNHLY and CDR2 FYNNEI. With 8 bases clipped from V and 6 bases from J, the junction kept 4 bases outside the gene matches. The CDR3 runs to 12 residues. DNA of the CDR3: TGTGCCAGCGAGAAGGGGGCTCAGCCCCAGCATTTT. It yields the protein CASEKGAQPQHF. Filled out from reference TRBV2 and TRBJ1-5, the complete variable domain reads EPEVTQTPSHQVTQMGQEVILRCVPISNHLYFYWYRQILGQKVEFLVSFYNNEISEKSEIFDDQFSVERPDGSNFTLKIRSTKLEDSAMYFCASEKGAQPQHFGDGTRLSIL.

As to this clonotype: Possible read error: a much larger clone is one base away. The chain is built from TRBV20-1 and TRBJ2-3; the match to TRBD2 covers 9 bases. V shed 5 bases, J shed 12 bases, and the junction held 12 bases outside the gene matches. CDR3 length: 13 residues. Germline-derived CDR1 and CDR2 are DFQATT and SNEGSKA (reference sequence). The CDR3 spells CSAASGVILSQYF. The DNA for the CDR3 is TGCAGTGCTGCTAGCGGGGTAATACTCTCCCAGTATTTT.

In this sample, this clonotype turned up many times. The rearrangement links TRBV7-2 to TRBJ1-5; D perhaps matches TRBD1 (6 bases). CDR1 and CDR2 from the germline V gene are SGHTA and FQGNSA. Trimming pared 5 bases from V and 5 bases from J, leaving 16 bases between. This CDR3 is 15 amino acids long. The CDR3 sequence: CASSPHRTEDQPQHF. The CDR3 bases are TGTGCCAGCAGCCCCCACCGGACAGAAGATCAGCCCCAGCATTTT.

As to this clonotype: A much larger clone is a single base away; this may be a read error. The V gene is TRBV19, the J gene TRBJ2-4; D is undetermined. Germline CDR1 reads LNHDA; CDR2 reads SQIVND (reference sequence). This CDR3 has 14 residues. CDR3 nucleotides: TGTGCCAGTAGTATTGGGGAAGCCAAAGACATTCAGTACTTC. As protein: CASSIGEAKDIQYF.

This clonotype appeared a few times. This chain uses TRBV28 with TRBJ2-1; 8 bases agree with TRBD1. There are 15 residues in the CDR3. V lost 1 base to trimming and J lost 7 bases; unmatched junction nucleotides: 6. CDR1 is MDHEN and CDR2 is SYDVKM in the germline V gene. CDR3 residues: CASSLYQGARNEQFF. The CDR3 nucleotides read TGTGCCAGCAGTTTATACCAGGGGGCTCGGAATGAGCAGTTCTTC.

This clonotype has just a few counts. The chain joins TRBV27 to TRBJ1-5; possible D gene TRBD1, 5 bases. Per the germline V gene, CDR1 is MNHEY and CDR2 is SMNVEV (reference sequence). The CDR3 loop spans 14 amino acids. Deletions cut 7 bases from V and 9 bases from J, with 19 bases between. The CDR3 protein is CASNSLRGLGPQHF. The CDR3 DNA reads as TGTGCCAGCAACTCGCTGCGGGGCTTGGGGCCCCAGCATTTT.

The CDR3, as DNA: TGTGCCAGCAGCAAGAGGGTCGTGACTAGCGGGAGTAATGAGCAGTTCTTC. It codes for CASSKRVVTSGSNEQFF. The chain joins TRBV7-9 to TRBJ2-1; 12 bases agree with TRBD2. Per the germline V gene, CDR1 is SEHNR and CDR2 is FQNEAQ (reference sequence). The CDR3 has 17 amino acids. V trimming: 5 bases; J trimming: 7 bases; junction bases outside the gene matches: 12.

The sample holds many counts of this clonotype. The rearrangement uses TRBV6-2 or TRBV6-3 and TRBJ2-1, with D hard to call. From germline, CDR1 is MNHEY and CDR2 SVGEGT. V shed 4 bases and J shed 0 bases, with 19 bases lying between them. The CDR3 covers 18 residues. CDR3 sequence (DNA): TGTGCCAGCAGTTCCCTCCCCGGCAGGATTCGCTCCTACAATGAGCAGTTCTTC. Translation gives CASSSLPGRIRSYNEQFF.

This clonotype was observed at least ten times. J is TRBJ1-1 and V is TRBV27; 10 nucleotides align to TRBD1. CDR1 MNHEY and CDR2 SMNVEV come from the germline V gene (reference sequence). This CDR3 has 16 amino acids. V was clipped by 5 bases and J by 1 base; unmatched bases: 7. CDR3 nucleotide sequence: TGTGCCAGCAGTCTCCGACAGGGGGCTGAGAACACTGAAGCTTTCTTT. It encodes CASSLRQGAENTEAFF.

This clonotype has ten or more counts. The chain carries TRBV7-9 and TRBJ2-5, with D possibly matching TRBD1 (5 bases). The V end was cut by 5 bases, the J end by 1 base, with 8 bases between. CDR1 is SEHNR and CDR2 is FQNEAQ in the germline V gene (reference sequence). The CDR3 is 13 residues long. CDR3: CASSPTVQETQYF. The CDR3 DNA reads as TGTGCCAGCAGCCCGACAGTCCAAGAGACCCAGTACTTC. The whole variable domain, filled in from reference TRBV7-9 and TRBJ2-5, reads DTGVSQNPRHKITKRGQNVTFRCDPISEHNRLYWYRQTLGQGPEFLTYFQNEAQLEKSRLLSDRFSAERPKGSFSTLEIQRTEQGDSAMYLCASSPTVQETQYFGPGTRLLVL.

This clonotype was seen repeatedly, ten times or more. The V call is TRBV3-1, the J call TRBJ2-5; TRBD1 matches at 9 bases. The CDR3 covers 18 residues. The junction had 13 bases not matched to a gene; V was cut back by 1 base and J by 4 bases. From germline, CDR1 is LGHDT and CDR2 YNNKEL (reference sequence). The DNA of the CDR3 is TGTGCCAGCAGCCAAGCCGGACAGGGGTACCGCTTTATAGAGACCCAGTACTTC. It specifies CASSQAGQGYRFIETQYF.

The table lists this clonotype with a count of one. J is TRBJ1-1 and V is TRBV7-9; no clear D. V was shortened by 6 bases and J by 3 bases, with 17 bases between the two germline ends. From germline, CDR1 is SEHNR and CDR2 FQNEAQ (reference sequence). The CDR3 has 15 amino acids. CDR3 coding DNA: TGTGCCAGCAGAGGAAGGAGGCGAGAGGACACTGAAGCTTTCTTT. Its protein is CASRGRRREDTEAFF.

Concerning this clonotype itself: A much larger clone sits a single nucleotide away, making a read error possible. In nucleotides, the CDR3 is TGTGCCACCAGCCCGACAGGGGGAGGTAACGTGGACTATGGCTACACCTTC. Translating gives CATSPTGGGNVDYGYTF. The genes are TRBV24-1 and TRBJ1-2; 9 positions agree with TRBD1. Germline loops: CDR1 KGHDR, CDR2 SFDVKD. Unmatched junction bases numbered 14, after V lost 7 bases and J lost 3 bases. The CDR3 has 17 amino acids.

V usage is TRBV12-5 and J usage is TRBJ1-1; weak D call: TRBD1 (5 bases). This CDR3 has 12 amino acids. Germline V CDR1 and CDR2: LGHNT, FRNRAP. Trimming shortened V by 7 bases and J by 1 base, and 7 bases separated the two germline ends. The CDR3: CASAGQNTEAFF. DNA for the CDR3: TGTGCTAGTGCAGGACAGAACACTGAAGCTTTCTTT.

Only a few counts were recorded for this clonotype. The chain employs TRBV7-9 and TRBJ2-2, with TRBD1 identical over 9 bases. The length of the CDR3 is 16 residues. The junction had 6 bases not matched to a gene; V was cut back by 3 bases and J by 4 bases. Germline V gene lookup returns CDR1 SEHNR and CDR2 FQNEAQ (reference sequence). The CDR3 DNA reads TGTGCCAGCAGCTTCTCCGGGACAGGGTTCACCGGGGAGCTGTTTTTT. As protein: CASSFSGTGFTGELFF.

V is TRBV18 and J is TRBJ2-2, with D possibly matching TRBD1 (6 bases). Germline V gene sequence: CDR1 KGHSH, CDR2 LQKENI. CDR3 length: 22 amino acids. Deletions cut 6 bases from V and 6 bases from J, with 38 bases between. The CDR3 is CASSLGWGLRDIRGDKPGELFF. The CDR3 DNA reads as TGTGCCAGCTCCCTTGGTTGGGGCCTCCGGGACATCAGGGGAGACAAGCCCGGGGAGCTGTTTTTT.

This clonotype was detected many times. The CDR3, as DNA: TGTGCCAGCAGCTTACCTTTGGGACAGTCTGAAGAGACCCAGTACTTC. The encoded protein is CASSLPLGQSEETQYF. The chain combines TRBV7-9 with TRBJ2-5; 7 bases are a match to TRBD1. The length of the CDR3 is 16 residues. J was trimmed by 3 bases and V by 2 bases; bases with no gene match: 9. CDR1 and CDR2 (germline): SEHNR, FQNEAQ (reference sequence).

This clonotype was detected ten times or more. The rearrangement links TRBV27 to TRBJ1-1; TRBD1 matches at 9 bases. Germline CDR1 reads MNHEY; CDR2 reads SMNVEV (reference sequence). With V trimmed by 3 bases and J by 7 bases, 6 bases remained unmatched. The CDR3 extends over 14 amino acids. In DNA, the CDR3 is TGTGCCAGCAGTTTTCGACAGGGGGGGGATGAAGCTTTCTTT. This gives the protein CASSFRQGGDEAFF.

The genes are TRBV20-1 and TRBJ2-7; weak D call: TRBD1 (5 bases). Germline loops: CDR1 DFQATT, CDR2 SNEGSKA (reference sequence). Deletions cut 3 bases from V and 0 bases from J, with 21 bases between. CDR3 length: 17 amino acids. The CDR3 region has the DNA TGCAGTGCTAGTGGGGCCTATTTGAGCGAACCCTCCTACGAGCAGTACTTC. Translation gives CSASGAYLSEPSYEQYF.

Ten or more counts support this clonotype. This sequence joins TRBV6-5 and TRBJ1-1; TRBD1 is a possible D gene (6 bases). The CDR3 extends over 17 amino acids. V was shortened by 5 bases and J by 6 bases, with 25 bases between the two germline ends. Per the germline V gene, CDR1 is MNHEY and CDR2 is SVGAGI. The CDR3 DNA sequence: TGTGCCAGCAGTCCCTCCGGGGGAATCAGTGGGGGCGCTGAAGCTTTCTTT. Protein: CASSPSGGISGGAEAFF.

This clonotype was counted ten times or more. The chain is built from TRBV12-3 or TRBV12-4 and TRBJ2-1, with 7 bases lining up with TRBD2. This CDR3 is built from 14 residues. V gave up 3 bases and J gave up 7 bases; unmatched junction bases: 6. In DNA form, the CDR3 reads TGTGCCAGCAGTTTGTCTAGCGGCCCGAATGAGCAGTTCTTC. Residues: CASSLSSGPNEQFF.

The J gene is TRBJ2-7, the V gene TRBV11-2; no definite D call. The germline V gene has CDR1 SGHAT and CDR2 FQNNGV. V dropped 3 bases and J dropped 3 bases, with 9 bases sitting between them. This CDR3 is 13 amino acids long. CDR3 protein: CASSFAAYYEQYF. DNA of the CDR3: TGTGCCAGCAGCTTCGCAGCCTACTACGAGCAGTACTTC.

Worth noting for this clonotype: Germline is not matched at one junction end, which may reflect a read error. The chain is built from TRBV20-1 and TRBJ1-1; D is possibly TRBD1 (5 bases). The CDR3 sequence is 13 residues long. The germline CDR1 and CDR2 sequences are DFQATT and SNEGSKA (reference sequence). The CDR3 here is CRARDQGYTEAFF. The CDR3 DNA reads TGCAGAGCTAGAGATCAGGGCTACACTGAAGCTTTCTTT.

This clonotype showed up many times. This chain joins TRBV24-1 and TRBJ2-3; D is undetermined. Looked up from germline, CDR1 is KGHDR and CDR2 is SFDVKD. The germline V and J ends were trimmed by 3 bases and 4 bases, with 10 bases remaining between them. The CDR3 is 14 residues long. The chain's CDR3 is CATSDDFDADTQYF. CDR3 in DNA: TGTGCCACCAGTGATGATTTCGACGCAGATACGCAGTATTTT.

The chain has TRBV11-2 and TRBJ2-7; 10 nucleotides line up with TRBD2. The CDR3 runs to 17 residues. V trimming: 5 bases; J trimming: 2 bases; junction bases outside the gene matches: 12. Germline-derived CDR1 and CDR2 are SGHAT and FQNNGV. This chain's CDR3 is CASSRREVAGGAYEQYF. In DNA, the CDR3 is TGTGCCAGCAGCAGACGAGAGGTAGCGGGAGGAGCCTACGAGCAGTACTTC.

This clonotype was observed a few times. The J gene is TRBJ2-5, the V gene TRBV12-3 or TRBV12-4; 7 bases are a match to TRBD1. Unmatched junction bases numbered 14, after V lost 5 bases and J lost 5 bases. There are 16 residues in the CDR3. The CDR3 is CASSPSFVQGQETQYF. The CDR3 nucleotides are TGTGCCAGCAGTCCCTCCTTTGTACAGGGGCAGGAGACCCAGTACTTC.

With respect to this clonotype: A much larger clone lies one base from this, so it may be a read error. The chain uses TRBV7-9 and TRBJ1-1; possibly TRBD1 for D (5 bases). Germline CDR1 and CDR2: SEHNR and FQNEAQ (reference sequence). Between the trimmed V and J ends, which lost 11 bases and 5 bases, there was a span of 18 bases. The CDR3 is made up of 13 amino acids. The CDR3 DNA reads TGTGCCGGCACGAGGCCGGGGCCAACTGAAGCTTTCTTT. Translated, it gives CAGTRPGPTEAFF.

This clonotype was counted ten times or more. The CDR3 DNA reads TGTGCCAGCAGCGACCACACAGATACGCAGTATTTT. Protein product: CASSDHTDTQYF. The V call is TRBV7-3, the J call TRBJ2-3, with unresolved D. The CDR3 consists of 12 residues. The germline gives CDR1 SGHTA, CDR2 FQGTGA. Trimming left V 5 bases short and J 2 bases short, with 5 bases between.